This is a list of T cell receptor beta chains from one sample in a study of cytotoxic CD8 clonotypes in ibrutinib-treated CLL. Assay used: immunoSEQ multiplex PCR; TCRdb lists only in-frame clones, some missing. The sample contains nearly 50,000 clones, about three fifths of which appear only once. This specimen was PBMCs, taken after 24 months of ibrutinib treatment. Receptors were obtained from a human donor with chronic lymphocytic leukemia. Each CDR3 is given with its conserved first and last residue. A D gene is named only where the DNA matches it firmly. Part of the rows lack a size; the others show once, few, many or a class for expanded clones.

TRBD1 | few | TRBJ2-5 | TRBV6-1 | CASSIRQGAQTQYF | TGTGCCAGCAGCATTAGACAGGGGGCACAGACCCAGTACTTC
- | - | TRBJ1-6 | TRBV2 | CASSGGHYNSPLHF | TGTGCCAGCAGTGGAGGGCACTATAATTCACCCCTCCACTTT
- | few | TRBJ2-5 | TRBV10-2 | CASKRDRQETQYF | TGCGCCAGCAAGCGGGACAGACAAGAGACCCAGTACTTC
TRBD2 | - | TRBJ2-3 | TRBV19 | CASSPSARGVTDTQYF | TGTGCCAGTAGTCCTTCTGCGCGGGGGGTTACAGATACGCAGTATTTT
TRBD2 | once | TRBJ2-5 | TRBV9 | CASSVAASGGGTQYF | TGTGCCAGCAGCGTAGCGGCTAGCGGGGGGGGGACCCAGTACTTC
- | - | TRBJ2-7 | TRBV19 | CASSMVTESYEQYF | TGTGCCAGTAGTATGGTCACAGAGTCCTACGAGCAGTACTTC
- | - | TRBJ1-2 | TRBV10-3 | CASSYAGDGYTF | TGTGCCAGCAGTTATGCGGGTGATGGCTACACCTTC
- | few | TRBJ2-1 | TRBV5-1 | CASSLGSYNEQFF | TGCGCCAGCAGCTTGGGGTCCTACAATGAGCAGTTCTTC
- | once | TRBJ1-3 | TRBV5-4 | CASSEDVRSGNTIYF | TGTGCCAGCAGCGAGGACGTGCGCTCTGGAAACACCATATATTTT
TRBD1 | - | TRBJ1-2 | TRBV2 | CASSYRQGTNYGYTF | TGTGCCAGCAGCTACCGACAGGGTACGAACTATGGCTACACCTTC
- | - | TRBJ1-1 | TRBV19 | CASSMRQYTEAFF | TGTGCCAGTAGTATGAGACAGTACACTGAAGCTTTCTTT
TRBD1 | - | TRBJ1-1 | TRBV5-1 | CASSRDSLGSGSEAFF | TGCGCCAGCAGCCGGGACAGTCTAGGATCGGGGTCTGAAGCTTTCTTT
- | once | TRBJ2-7 | TRBV6-1 | CASTSTGSYEQYF | TGTGCCAGCACTTCGACGGGCTCCTACGAGCAGTACTTC
TRBD1 | few | TRBJ1-1 | TRBV4-1 | CASSPGGQGRTEAFF | TGCGCCAGCAGCCCCGGTGGACAGGGTCGGACTGAAGCTTTCTTT
- | - | TRBJ1-4 | TRBV6-1 | CASSDLRGLNEKLFF | TGTGCCAGCAGTGACCTCAGGGGCCTTAATGAAAAACTGTTTTTT
- | many | TRBJ1-1 | TRBV2 | CASSEWGAMNTEAFF | TGTGCCAGCAGTGAATGGGGAGCAATGAACACTGAAGCTTTCTTT
TRBD2 | - | TRBJ2-5 | TRBV5-1 | CASSSPERGVSGTQYF | TGCGCCAGCAGCAGCCCCGAGCGGGGGGTATCGGGGACCCAGTACTTC
TRBD1 | - | TRBJ1-1 | TRBV2 | CASSATGFTEAFF | TGTGCCAGCAGCGCGACAGGGTTCACTGAAGCTTTCTTT
- | - | TRBJ2-1 | TRBV7-8 | CASSLARVSEQFF | TGTGCCAGCAGCTTAGCGAGGGTGTCTGAGCAGTTCTTC
- | - | TRBJ2-5 | TRBV11-2 | CASSFLETQYF | TGTGCCAGCAGCTTTTTAGAGACCCAGTACTTC
- | once | TRBJ2-5 | TRBV5-6 | CASSSALGGETQYF | TGTGCCAGCAGCTCTGCCCTAGGGGGAGAGACCCAGTACTTC
TRBD1 | once | TRBJ1-2 | TRBV11-2 | CASSLQPGQGALNYGYTF | TGTGCCAGCAGCTTACAACCGGGACAGGGGGCCCTTAACTATGGCTACACCTTC
- | once | TRBJ1-2 | TRBV20-1 | CSAPSRGYTF | TGCAGTGCTCCCTCCAGGGGCTACACCTTC
- | - | TRBJ2-5 | TRBV27 | CASSSLKGLGLGKETQYF | TGTGCCAGCAGTTCCCTTAAAGGGTTGGGGTTGGGCAAAGAGACCCAGTACTTC
- | - | TRBJ1-2 | TRBV6-1 | CASSIRGNYGYTF | TGTGCCAGCAGCATCAGGGGTAACTATGGCTACACCTTC
- | few | TRBJ2-7 | TRBV12-5 | CASGLATGRGHEQYF | TGTGCTAGTGGTTTAGCGACAGGGAGGGGTCACGAGCAGTACTTC
TRBD2 | - | TRBJ2-1 | TRBV29-1 | CSAKVSGGNEQFF | TGCAGCGCGAAGGTTAGCGGGGGTAATGAGCAGTTCTTC
- | - | TRBJ1-4 | TRBV28 | CASSSPSPPTNEKLFF | TGTGCCAGCAGTTCCCCGTCCCCCCCAACTAATGAAAAACTGTTTTTT
TRBD1 | - | TRBJ2-5 | TRBV2 | CASSAGTGNQETQYF | TGTGCCAGCAGTGCTGGGACAGGGAACCAAGAGACCCAGTACTTC
- | - | TRBJ2-3 | TRBV5-4 | CASSQTGLRTDTQYF | TGTGCCAGCAGCCAAACGGGACTTCGCACAGATACGCAGTATTTT
- | - | TRBJ1-2 | TRBV14 | CASSQRSGAVNYGYTF | TGTGCCAGCAGCCAACGTTCAGGGGCGGTTAACTATGGCTACACCTTC
- | once | TRBJ2-7 | TRBV6-5 | CASRERGPYEQYF | TGTGCCAGCCGTGAGAGGGGACCTTACGAGCAGTACTTC
- | - | TRBJ2-1 | TRBV9 | CASSVSGVSYNEQFF | TGTGCCAGCAGCGTATCGGGCGTTTCCTACAATGAGCAGTTCTTC
- | few | TRBJ2-7 | TRBV27 | CASRTNDEQYF | TGTGCCAGCAGGACGAACGACGAGCAGTACTTC
TRBD2 | - | TRBJ2-4 | TRBV29-1 | CSVETSSQNIQYF | TGCAGCGTTGAGACTAGCAGTCAAAACATTCAGTACTTC
- | - | TRBJ2-1 | TRBV5-1 | CASSWRASANEQFF | TGCGCCAGCAGCTGGAGGGCTAGCGCGAATGAGCAGTTCTTC
TRBD1 | - | TRBJ1-1 | TRBV10-3 | CAISDRGRWTEAFF | TGTGCCATCAGCGACAGGGGCAGGTGGACTGAAGCTTTCTTT
TRBD2 | - | TRBJ2-2 | TRBV4-1 | CASSQSSGGHTGELFF | TGCGCCAGCAGCCAATCTAGCGGGGGTCACACCGGGGAGCTGTTTTTT
TRBD1 | few | TRBJ2-7 | TRBV5-1 | CASSLRSGTEYEQYF | TGCGCCAGCAGCCTAAGATCCGGGACAGAATACGAGCAGTACTTC
- | - | TRBJ1-2 | TRBV2 | CASSGGASGYGYTF | TGTGCCAGCAGTGGAGGGGCCAGTGGCTATGGCTACACCTTC
TRBD1 | few | TRBJ1-2 | TRBV4-1 | CASSQGTGNYGYTF | TGCGCCAGCAGCCAGGGGACAGGGAACTATGGCTACACCTTC
- | many | TRBJ2-2 | TRBV10-3 | CATTPLDNQRELFF | TGTGCCACGACCCCCCTAGACAATCAGCGGGAGCTGTTTTTT
- | once | TRBJ2-5 | TRBV9 | CASSQTQGGETQYF | TGTGCCAGCAGCCAAACCCAGGGGGGAGAGACCCAGTACTTC
- | few | TRBJ2-2 | TRBV10-2 | CASSESGQSSGELFF | TGCGCCAGCAGTGAGTCTGGACAGTCGAGCGGGGAGCTGTTTTTT
- | - | TRBJ2-7 | TRBV15 | CATSRFPLGATLYEQYF | TGTGCCACCAGCAGATTCCCGCTAGGGGCGACTCTCTACGAGCAGTACTTC
- | - | TRBJ2-2 | TRBV5-1 | CASSKNTGELFF | TGCGCCAGCAGCAAGAACACCGGGGAGCTGTTTTTT
- | - | TRBJ2-3 | TRBV5-6 | CASSLGGADTQYF | TGTGCCAGCAGCTTAGGAGGGGCAGATACGCAGTATTTT
- | - | TRBJ2-5 | TRBV29-1 | CSVGAGPTQETQYF | TGCAGCGTTGGCGCGGGACCTACCCAAGAGACCCAGTACTTC